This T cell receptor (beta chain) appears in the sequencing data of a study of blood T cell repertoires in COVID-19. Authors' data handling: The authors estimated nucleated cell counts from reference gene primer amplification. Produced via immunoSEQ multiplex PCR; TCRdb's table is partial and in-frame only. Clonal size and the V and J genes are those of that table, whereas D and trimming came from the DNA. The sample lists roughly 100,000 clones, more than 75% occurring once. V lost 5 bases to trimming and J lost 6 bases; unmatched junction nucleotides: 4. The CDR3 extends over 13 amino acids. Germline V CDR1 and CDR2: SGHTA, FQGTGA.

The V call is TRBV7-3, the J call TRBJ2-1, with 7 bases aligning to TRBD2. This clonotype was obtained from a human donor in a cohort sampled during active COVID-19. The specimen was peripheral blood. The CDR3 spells CASSLRLANEQFF. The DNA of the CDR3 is TGTGCCAGCAGCCTCCGACTAGCCAATGAGCAGTTCTTC. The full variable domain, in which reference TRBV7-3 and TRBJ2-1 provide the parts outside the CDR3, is GAGVSQTPSNKVTEKGKYVELRCDPISGHTALYWYRQSLGQGPEFLIYFQGTGAADDSGLPNDRFFAVRPEGSVSTLKIQRTERGDSAVYLCASSLRLANEQFFGPGTRLTVL.